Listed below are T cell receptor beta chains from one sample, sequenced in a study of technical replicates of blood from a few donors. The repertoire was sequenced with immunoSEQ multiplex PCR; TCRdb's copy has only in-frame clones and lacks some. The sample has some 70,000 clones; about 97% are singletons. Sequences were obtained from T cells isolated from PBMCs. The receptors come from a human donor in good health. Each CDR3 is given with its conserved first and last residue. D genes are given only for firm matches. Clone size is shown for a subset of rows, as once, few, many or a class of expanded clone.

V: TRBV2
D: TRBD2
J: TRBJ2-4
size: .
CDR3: CASSGQGGRRYF
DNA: TGTGCCAGCAGTGGTCAAGGCGGGAGGAGGTACTTC

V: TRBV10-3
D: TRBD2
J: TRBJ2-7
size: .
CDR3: CAITGASGNHEQYF
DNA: TGTGCCATCACTGGAGCTAGCGGGAACCACGAGCAGTACTTC

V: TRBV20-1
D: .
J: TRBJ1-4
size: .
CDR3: CSARYSKLFF
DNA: TGCAGTGCTAGATATTCAAAACTGTTTTTT

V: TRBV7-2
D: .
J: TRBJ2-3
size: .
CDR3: CASSLAAGDTQYF
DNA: TGTGCCAGCAGCTTAGCAGCGGGAGATACGCAGTATTTT

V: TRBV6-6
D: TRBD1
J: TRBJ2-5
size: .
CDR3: CASSYDRGQQEETQYF
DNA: TGTGCCAGCAGTTATGATAGGGGACAGCAGGAAGAGACCCAGTACTTC

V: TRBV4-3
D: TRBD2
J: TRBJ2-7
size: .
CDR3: CASSQGPGLAEYEQYF
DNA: TGCGCCAGCAGCCAAGGCCCGGGACTAGCGGAATACGAGCAGTACTTC

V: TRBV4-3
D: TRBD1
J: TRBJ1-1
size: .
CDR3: CASSQDGDSNTEAFF
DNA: TGCGCCAGCAGCCAAGATGGGGACAGTAACACTGAAGCTTTCTTT

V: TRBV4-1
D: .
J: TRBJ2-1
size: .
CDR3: CASSPLGLISYNEQFF
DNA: TGCGCCAGCAGCCCGCTGGGGCTTATCTCCTACAATGAGCAGTTCTTC

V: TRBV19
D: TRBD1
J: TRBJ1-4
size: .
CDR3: CASIPRLGQGEKLFF
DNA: TGTGCCAGTATCCCTCGTCTTGGACAGGGGGAAAAACTGTTTTTT

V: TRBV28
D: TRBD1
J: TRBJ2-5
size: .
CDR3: CASSLRGPQETQYF
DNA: TGTGCCAGCAGTTTAAGGGGGCCCCAAGAGACCCAGTACTTC

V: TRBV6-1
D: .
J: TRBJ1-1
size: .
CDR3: CASTVIQGNTEAFF
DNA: TGTGCCAGCACTGTGATCCAGGGGAACACTGAAGCTTTCTTT

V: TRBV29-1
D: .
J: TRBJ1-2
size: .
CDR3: CSVEAGGGSGYTF
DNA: TGCAGCGTTGAAGCAGGAGGAGGGAGTGGCTACACCTTC

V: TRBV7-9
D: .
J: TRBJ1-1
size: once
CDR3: CASSLALGEDAFF
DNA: TGTGCCAGCAGCTTAGCATTAGGGGAAGACGCTTTCTTT

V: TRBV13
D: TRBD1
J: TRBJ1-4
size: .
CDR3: CASSLRGPGTNEKLFF
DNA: TGTGCCAGCAGCTTGAGGGGGCCCGGAACTAATGAAAAACTGTTTTTT

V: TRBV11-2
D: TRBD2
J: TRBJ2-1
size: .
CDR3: CASSWTSGTLNEQFF
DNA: TGTGCCAGCAGCTGGACTAGCGGTACCCTCAATGAGCAGTTCTTC

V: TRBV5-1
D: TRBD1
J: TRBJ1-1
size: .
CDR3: CASSGQTGGSTEAFF
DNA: TGCGCCAGCAGCGGGCAGACAGGGGGAAGCACTGAAGCTTTCTTT

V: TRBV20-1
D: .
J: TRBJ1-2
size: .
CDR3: CSASRVYGYTF
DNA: TGCAGTGCCAGCAGGGTTTATGGCTACACCTTC

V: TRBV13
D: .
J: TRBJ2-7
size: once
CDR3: CASSLGGSYEQYF
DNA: TGTGCCAGCAGCTTAGGCGGGAGTTACGAGCAGTACTTC

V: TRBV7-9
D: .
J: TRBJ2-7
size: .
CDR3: CASSSPTIYEQYF
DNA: TGTGCCAGCAGTTCACCGACAATTTACGAGCAGTACTTC

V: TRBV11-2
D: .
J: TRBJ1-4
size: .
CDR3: CASSLRFPQGLNEKLFF
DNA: TGTGCCAGCAGCTTAAGATTCCCCCAGGGGTTAAATGAAAAACTGTTTTTT

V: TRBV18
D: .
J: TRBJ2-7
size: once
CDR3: CASSPESPYEQYF
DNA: TGTGCCAGCTCACCAGAGTCCCCCTACGAGCAGTACTTC

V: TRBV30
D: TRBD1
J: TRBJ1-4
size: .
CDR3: CAWEPGTGGKKLFF
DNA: TGTGCCTGGGAACCCGGGACAGGGGGAAAAAAACTGTTTTTT

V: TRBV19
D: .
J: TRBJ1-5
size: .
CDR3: CASSIVAGARNQPQHF
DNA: TGTGCCAGTAGTATAGTAGCAGGGGCGCGCAATCAGCCCCAGCATTTT

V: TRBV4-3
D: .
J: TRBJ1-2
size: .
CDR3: CASSQEMGDYGYTF
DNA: TGCGCCAGCAGCCAAGAAATGGGCGACTATGGCTACACCTTC

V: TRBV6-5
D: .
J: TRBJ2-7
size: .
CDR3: CASSSTQAFASYEQYF
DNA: TGTGCCAGCAGTTCAACACAGGCTTTTGCCTCCTACGAGCAGTACTTC

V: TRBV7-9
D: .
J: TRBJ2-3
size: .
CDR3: CASTFSGRGLTDTQYF
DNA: TGTGCCAGCACCTTCTCGGGGCGGGGGCTCACAGATACGCAGTATTTT

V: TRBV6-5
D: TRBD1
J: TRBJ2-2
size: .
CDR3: CASSYSGGEDGELFF
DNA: TGTGCCAGCAGTTACTCAGGGGGCGAGGACGGGGAGCTGTTTTTT

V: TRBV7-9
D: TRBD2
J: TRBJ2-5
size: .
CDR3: CASSLTKGLAGGIQETQYF
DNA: TGTGCCAGCAGCTTAACAAAGGGACTAGCGGGAGGTATCCAAGAGACCCAGTACTTC

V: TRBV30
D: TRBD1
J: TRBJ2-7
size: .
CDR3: CAWSPLGQVPYEQYF
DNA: TGTGCCTGGAGTCCCCTGGGACAGGTACCCTACGAGCAGTACTTC

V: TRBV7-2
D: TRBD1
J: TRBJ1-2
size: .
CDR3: CASSLVAWIRQGAYSGYTF
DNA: TGTGCCAGCAGCTTAGTGGCGTGGATCAGACAGGGGGCATATAGTGGCTACACCTTC

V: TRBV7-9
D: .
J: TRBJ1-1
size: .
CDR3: CASPPDSLGTEAFF
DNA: TGTGCCAGCCCCCCAGACTCCCTAGGAACTGAAGCTTTCTTT

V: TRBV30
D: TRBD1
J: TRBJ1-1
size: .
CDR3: CAWRDRSAEAFF
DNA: TGTGCCTGGAGGGACAGGAGCGCTGAAGCTTTCTTT

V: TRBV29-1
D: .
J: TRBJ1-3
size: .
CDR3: CSTSGAISGNTIYF
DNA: TGCAGCACCAGTGGGGCAATCTCTGGAAACACCATATATTTT

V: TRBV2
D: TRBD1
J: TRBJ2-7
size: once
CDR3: CASSEAPQYRGRWEQYF
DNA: TGTGCCAGCAGTGAAGCTCCTCAATACAGGGGGCGGTGGGAGCAGTACTTC

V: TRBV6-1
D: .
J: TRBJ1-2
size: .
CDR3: CASLQVYGYTF
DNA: TGTGCCAGCTTACAGGTCTATGGCTACACCTTC

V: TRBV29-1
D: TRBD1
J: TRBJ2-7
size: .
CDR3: CSVEQGVGEQYF
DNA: TGCAGCGTTGAACAGGGGGTCGGTGAGCAGTACTTC

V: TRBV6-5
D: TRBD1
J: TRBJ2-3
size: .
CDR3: CASRLTGGTADTQYF
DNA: TGTGCCAGCAGGTTGACAGGGGGCACGGCAGATACGCAGTATTTT

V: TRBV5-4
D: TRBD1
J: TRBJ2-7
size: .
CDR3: CASSPDRAEQYF
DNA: TGTGCCAGCAGCCCGGACAGGGCCGAGCAGTACTTC

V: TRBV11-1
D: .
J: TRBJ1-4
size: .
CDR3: CASSSGLQEKLFF
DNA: TGTGCCAGCAGCTCAGGGTTGCAGGAAAAACTGTTTTTT

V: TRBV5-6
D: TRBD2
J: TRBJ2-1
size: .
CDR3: CASSLGASGYNEQFF
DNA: TGTGCCAGCAGCTTGGGGGCTAGCGGCTACAATGAGCAGTTCTTC

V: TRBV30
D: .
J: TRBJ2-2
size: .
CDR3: CAWSVLPDFTGELFF
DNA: TGTGCCTGGAGTGTACTCCCAGACTTCACCGGGGAGCTGTTTTTT